These 16 T cell receptor beta chains share one sample of origin, sequenced in a study of blood T cell repertoires in COVID-19. Sequencing used immunoSEQ multiplex PCR; TCRdb keeps in-frame clones, though not all of them. This table holds some 410,000 clones, around 87% found once. Sequences were obtained from PBMCs or T cells enriched from blood (not recorded which). The origin of the receptors is a woman in her 30s with acute COVID-19.

This sequence joins TRBV2 and TRBJ1-5, with 8 bases matching TRBD1. The CDR3 contains 14 residues. The J segment lost 4 bases and the V segment lost 6 bases, leaving 5 bases of the junction unmatched. The germline V gene has CDR1 SNHLY and CDR2 FYNNEI. The CDR3 DNA is TGTGCCAGCAGCGGGACAGGCCAAAATCAGCCCCAGCATTTT. This gives the protein CASSGTGQNQPQHF. The variable domain in full, with the rest retrieved from reference TRBV2 and TRBJ1-5, is EPEVTQTPSHQVTQMGQEVILRCVPISNHLYFYWYRQILGQKVEFLVSFYNNEISEKSEIFDDQFSVERPDGSNFTLKIRSTKLEDSAMYFCASSGTGQNQPQHFGDGTRLSIL.

The CDR3 nucleotides are TGTGCCAGCAGCATCACCCTTTCCTCAGGGTCCAGCTCCTACGAGCAGTACTTC. Amino acid sequence: CASSITLSSGSSSYEQYF. This chain uses TRBV7-2 with TRBJ2-7, with a weak D call TRBD1 (5 bases). The CDR3 totals 18 residues. V dropped 5 bases and J dropped 0 bases, with 23 bases sitting between them. Germline CDR1 is SGHTA and CDR2 is FQGNSA.

V gene TRBV5-1 combines with J gene TRBJ1-1; 8 bases fit TRBD1. The germline V gene encodes CDR1 SGHRS and CDR2 YFSETQ. The CDR3 totals 13 residues. The V segment lost 4 bases and the J segment 7 bases; nucleotides outside the gene matches: 6. The CDR3 DNA is TGCGCCAGCAGCGTTCAGGGGGCAGGTGAAGCTTTCTTT. It is translated as CASSVQGAGEAFF.

The chain has TRBV7-8 and TRBJ2-7; TRBD2 matches 9 bases. J was trimmed by 3 bases and V by 1 base; bases with no gene match: 1. Germline-derived CDR1 and CDR2 are SGHVS and FQNEAQ. The CDR3 contains 14 residues. In DNA, the CDR3 is TGTGCCAGCAGCTTAGTTAGCGGGGGCTACGAGCAGTACTTC. It codes for CASSLVSGGYEQYF.

The chain has TRBV27 and TRBJ1-6, with 7 positions matching TRBD1. Germline V CDR1 and CDR2: MNHEY, SMNVEV (reference sequence). The CDR3 covers 18 residues. Trimming took 3 bases from V and 5 from J; bases not matched to a gene: 13. The CDR3 DNA reads as TGTGCCAGCAGTTTTGGTGGGACAGCTCAATCAAATAATTCACCCCTCCACTTT. Translation gives CASSFGGTAQSNNSPLHF.

The chain employs TRBV19 and TRBJ1-5; 8 nucleotides align to TRBD1. CDR1 is LNHDA, CDR2 SQIVND, per germline (reference sequence). The CDR3 spans 13 residues. The J segment lost 7 bases and the V segment lost 3 bases, leaving 2 bases of the junction unmatched. For the CDR3, the DNA is TGTGCCAGTAGTATTCCAGGGGGCCAGCCCCAGCATTTT. This encodes CASSIPGGQPQHF.

The sample holds one count of this clone. V gene TRBV7-4 combines with J gene TRBJ1-1; tentatively, D is TRBD1 (5 bases). Germline assignment: CDR1 SGHVT and CDR2 SQSDAQ. CDR3 length: 15 residues. The V end was cut by 0 bases, the J end by 5 bases, with 13 bases between. CDR3 in amino acids: CASSLAQAGRTEAFF. CDR3 DNA: TGTGCCAGCAGCTTAGCGCAGGCAGGGAGGACTGAAGCTTTCTTT.

The chain couples TRBV29-1 to TRBJ1-5; 7 nucleotides align to TRBD1. Per the germline V gene, CDR1 is SQVTM and CDR2 is ANQGSEA. This CDR3 is built from 12 residues. The junction had 2 bases not matched to a gene; V was cut back by 6 bases and J by 3 bases. CDR3 sequence (DNA): TGCAGCGTCGGGACAGTCAATCAGCCCCAGCATTTT. This translates into CSVGTVNQPQHF.

The CDR3, as DNA: TGTGCCAGCAGCCCCAGGGACAGCAACTCCTACGAGCAGTACTTC. This encodes CASSPRDSNSYEQYF. The chain recombines TRBV5-6 with TRBJ2-7; 7 positions match TRBD1. V shed 4 bases, J shed 0 bases, and the junction held 7 bases outside the gene matches. CDR3 size: 15 residues. The germline V gene encodes CDR1 SGHDT and CDR2 YYEEEE. Filled out from reference TRBV5-6 and TRBJ2-7, the complete variable domain reads DAGVTQSPTHLIKTRGQQVTLRCSPKSGHDTVSWYQQALGQGPQFIFQYYEEEERQRGNFPDRFSGHQFPNYSSELNVNALLLGDSALYLCASSPRDSNSYEQYFGPGTRLTVT.

The chain has TRBV7-9 and TRBJ2-5; 11 nucleotides match TRBD2. Germline V gene data show CDR1 as SEHNR and CDR2 as FQNEAQ (reference sequence). The J segment lost 5 bases and the V segment lost 5 bases, leaving 10 bases of the junction unmatched. There are 16 residues in the CDR3. CDR3 protein: CASSPLPGLAVETQYF. CDR3 nucleotides: TGTGCCAGCAGCCCTCTGCCGGGACTAGCGGTTGAGACCCAGTACTTC.

This chain uses TRBV14 with TRBJ2-1, with TRBD2 identical over 9 bases. With 0 bases clipped from V and 8 bases from J, the junction kept 11 bases outside the gene matches. The CDR3 contains 17 residues. Per germline, CDR1 SGHDN and CDR2 FVKESK. The CDR3 DNA reads TGTGCCAGCAGCCAAGAGTATGGCGGGGGGGCCGGCGATGAGCAGTTCTTC. This codes for CASSQEYGGGAGDEQFF.

The gene calls are TRBV6-4 and TRBJ2-2, with D possibly matching TRBD2 (5 bases). The V end lost 4 bases, the J end lost 6 bases, and 15 bases lay between the germline ends. Germline V gene sequence: CDR1 MRHNA, CDR2 SNTAGT. The CDR3 is 15 residues long. In DNA form, the CDR3 reads TGTGCCAGCAGTGCCTCTCTCTCGGGGTCCGGGGAGCTGTTTTTT. This codes for CASSASLSGSGELFF.

The chain combines TRBV2 with TRBJ2-7; possibly TRBD1 for D (6 bases). The CDR3 has 12 amino acids. Germline V gene lookup returns CDR1 SNHLY and CDR2 FYNNEI. Trimming cost V 3 bases and J 4 bases, with 7 bases left between them. The CDR3 bases are TGTGCCAGCAGTGAGAGGGGGTACGAGCAGTACTTC. Translated: CASSERGYEQYF.

The V call is TRBV11-1, the J call TRBJ2-7; 8 positions agree with TRBD2. The trim removed 3 bases at V and 3 bases at J, leaving 7 bases unmatched. Germline CDR1 is SGHAT and CDR2 is FQDESV (reference sequence). There are 15 residues in the CDR3. The CDR3 DNA is TGTGCCAGCAGCTTTAACCAGCGGGGGTTCTACGAGCAGTACTTC. It encodes CASSFNQRGFYEQYF.

This chain joins TRBV7-9 and TRBJ1-4; 10 bases agree with TRBD1. V shed 4 bases, J shed 4 bases, and the junction held 3 bases outside the gene matches. This CDR3 spans 15 amino acids. Looked up from germline, CDR1 is SEHNR and CDR2 is FQNEAQ (reference sequence). CDR3 loop: CASSSGQGVNEKLFF. The DNA of the CDR3 is TGTGCCAGCAGCTCCGGACAGGGGGTTAATGAAAAACTGTTTTTT.

The chain combines TRBV6-1 with TRBJ2-7; no clear D gene. Germline CDR1 and CDR2: MNHNS and SASEGT. The V gene lost 0 bases and the J gene lost 2 bases, with 11 bases spanning the gap. The CDR3 consists of 15 residues. The CDR3 here is CASSEAPQITYEQYF. CDR3 DNA: TGTGCCAGCAGTGAAGCCCCACAGATTACCTACGAGCAGTACTTC.